This T cell receptor beta chain was identified during a study of a mutant IDH1 vaccine in newly diagnosed glioma. For the study at large: Patients were started on vaccination 4-6 weeks after radiotherapy alone, or with temozolomide cycles.

Points from the study as a whole: Changes in top peripheral clonotypes did not appear linked to pseudoprogression.

Trimming shortened V by 2 bases and J by 7 bases, and 8 bases separated the two germline ends. From germline, CDR1 is GTSNPN and CDR2 SVGIG (reference sequence). This CDR3 contains 11 residues. Here immunoSEQ multiplex PCR was the method, and the copy in TCRdb shows in-frame clones only, minus some. Of around 26,000 clones listed, approximately 87% are singletons. Described time point: week 35, safety follow-up. Every single dose of the vaccine, 300 ug of mutant IDH1 20-mer peptide, came with topical imiquimod. In weeks 1, 3, 5, 7, 11, 15, 19 and 23, patients were immunized, eight times in all. Donors harbored newly found WHO grade 3 or 4 IDH1-mutant, ATRX-lost astrocytomas. This clone has just a few counts. What it binds is unknown.

The V gene is TRBV30, the J gene TRBJ1-1; D is uncertain. This sample comprised PBMCs, obtained from a glioma patient whose treatment included an IDH1 peptide vaccine. The clonotype comes from a man between 25 and 39 years old with glioma. The CDR3 here is CAWSRAVEAFF. CDR3 DNA: TGTGCCTGGAGTAGAGCGGTTGAAGCTTTCTTT.